This T cell receptor beta chain came from a study of blood T cell repertoires in COVID-19 (dated by TCRdb to the early 2020s). About the investigation overall: The collaborator samples originated in the United States, Italy and Spain and spanned the acute and convalescent phases of COVID-19. The prospective study material was composed of cDNA or gDNA derived from T cells, B-cell-depleted T cells, or PBMCs. Subjects who had been exposed to COVID-19, were actively infected with it, or had recovered from it provided the deeply sampled blood TCRbeta repertoires that made up the dataset. The repertoires were released in a freely available public database meant as a resource for research on the immune response to SARS-CoV-2. The samples were drawn from the first 160 participants of the ongoing ImmuneRACE study and from under 1,500 subjects provided by 6 global collaborators. Sample metadata almost always included a de-identified subject ID, COVID-19 status, age in years and sex. HLA class I and class II types, where available, came from metadata supplied by the sample provider rather than from assay-based typing.

Measured from the cysteine to the phenylalanine, the CDR3 is 15 residues long. This entry keeps only the CDR3 DNA: 45 bases, framed from base 1. Trimming takes 2 bases off V and 6 bases off J; junction bases not matched to a gene: 6. CDR1 MNHEY and CDR2 SVGAGI were looked up in the germline V gene. TCRbeta CDR3 regions were amplified from genomic DNA using the immunoSEQ Assay, a bias-controlled multiplex PCR. As for how the authors treated the data: Within the assay, amplification of reference gene primers was used to estimate how many nucleated cells each sample contained. Sequence reads were collapsed and filtered to measure the absolute abundance of every unique TCRbeta CDR3 rearrangement. For each sample, productive Simpson clonality was calculated by taking the square root of Simpson's diversity index across productive rearrangements. The clones in this table, taken by TCRdb from immuneACCESS, are in-frame only. Not every clone is retained; where verified, under half of the shortfall comes from an unresolved V gene, and the cause of the rest is unknown. V and J calls and clone size follow that table, whereas D and trimming were derived from the DNA. The sample contains 250,000 to 350,000 clones, approximately 89% of them found a single time. The ten biggest clones cover less than 9.5% of the sample.

Notes on this clone: It lacks a known antigen. The input lacks base qualities; no much larger clone sits a single base away.

Samples from volunteer blood donors who had recovered from COVID-19 were contributed by a second Seattle source. Collaborating institutions collected whole blood in K2EDTA tubes following their own protocols. For TCRbeta analysis, collaborators shipped samples as frozen whole blood, isolated PBMCs, or DNA extracted from either of those sample types. Study-level results and caveats: Clinical and demographic metadata were provided uncurated, with the amount varying by source and participant.

The chain uses TRBV6-5 and TRBJ2-7; a stretch of 11 junction bases matches TRBD1. The origin of this receptor is a woman aged 45 to 65 who had recovered from COVID-19. What was sequenced was peripheral blood. The CDR3 amino acid sequence is: CASSYKTGTGGEQYF. The nucleotide sequence is given as TGTGCCAGCAGTTACAAAACCGGGACAGGGGGCGAGCAGTACTTC.